Below, 29 T cell receptor beta chains from the same sample are listed, as sequenced in a study of PD-L1 blockade in urothelial cancer. Time point reported: peripheral blood 6 weeks after treatment start. The table came from immunoSEQ multiplex PCR; TCRdb's copy has only in-frame clones and leaves some out. The repertoire holds approximately 36,000 clones, over 65% seen once, with under 12% in the top ten. This sample comprised PBMCs, obtained around atezolizumab (anti-PD-L1) treatment. These receptors all come from a man aged 35 to 55 with urothelial cancer.

The V call is TRBV18, the J call TRBJ1-2; tentative D call: TRBD1 (5 bases). CDR1 is KGHSH and CDR2 is LQKENI in the germline V gene. CDR3 length: 13 residues. V was pared by 2 bases and J by 4 bases, with 8 bases between. In nucleotides, the CDR3 is TGTGCCAGCTCACCAAGGGGTTTCTATGGCTACACCTTC. This encodes CASSPRGFYGYTF.

The gene calls are TRBV7-2 and TRBJ1-1; D perhaps matches TRBD1 (5 bases). V was cut by 8 bases and J by 2 bases, with 9 bases left in between. The CDR3 contains 12 residues. The germline gives CDR1 SGHTA, CDR2 FQGNSA. This chain's CDR3 is CASFGGNTEAFF. The CDR3 DNA is TGTGCCAGCTTCGGGGGAAACACTGAAGCTTTCTTT.

This clone was detected only once. V and J are TRBV7-3 and TRBJ1-1, with TRBD1 matching 8 bases. Germline V lookup: CDR1 SGHTA, CDR2 FQGTGA. With V trimmed by 5 bases and J by 0 bases, 8 bases remained unmatched. CDR3 length: 16 residues. The DNA for the CDR3 is TGTGCCAGCAGCCTTGGGACAGGCCCTATGAACACTGAAGCTTTCTTT. Protein product: CASSLGTGPMNTEAFF.

The chain couples TRBV7-9 to TRBJ2-7, with 8 bases identical to TRBD2. The ends lost 4 bases at V and 5 bases at J; junction bases unmatched: 16. From germline, CDR1 is SEHNR and CDR2 FQNEAQ (reference sequence). The CDR3 is made up of 17 amino acids. The CDR3 region is CASSSGLGGGSGDEQYF. In DNA form, the CDR3 reads TGTGCCAGCAGCTCGGGACTCGGGGGGGGAAGCGGGGACGAGCAGTACTTC.

This chain links TRBV2 with TRBJ2-1, with 7 bases matching TRBD2. The CDR3 spans 16 residues. Germline V gives CDR1 SNHLY, CDR2 FYNNEI. Losses at the gene ends were 6 bases for V and 4 bases for J; bases not matched to a gene: 12. CDR3 in amino acids: CASRSVGRARYNEQFF. The CDR3 DNA reads as TGTGCCAGCAGATCGGTTGGGAGGGCCAGGTACAATGAGCAGTTCTTC.

The J gene is TRBJ2-7, the V gene TRBV27; tentative D call: TRBD2 (7 bases). The length of the CDR3 is 18 residues. Trimming pared 3 bases from V and 4 bases from J, leaving 25 bases between. In germline, CDR1 is MNHEY, CDR2 SMNVEV (reference sequence). CDR3 in amino acids: CASSFGGGGAGGIYEQYF. CDR3 DNA: TGTGCCAGCAGTTTTGGGGGTGGGGGGGCTGGCGGGATTTACGAGCAGTACTTC.

This clone appeared a single time. The chain is built from TRBV27 and TRBJ1-5; no firm D call. Trimming took 4 bases from V and 4 from J, leaving 17 bases between them. Germline lookup yields CDR1 MNHEY and CDR2 SMNVEV (reference sequence). This CDR3 contains 16 residues. CDR3 nucleotide sequence: TGTGCCAGCAGTTCCGGAGAGGCGTCCTTTAATCAGCCCCAGCATTTT. This gives the protein CASSSGEASFNQPQHF.

This chain's CDR3 is CASSFNDRPQHF. As DNA, the CDR3 is TGTGCCAGCAGCTTTAACGACAGGCCCCAGCATTTT. The rearrangement joins TRBV7-9 to TRBJ1-5; possible D gene TRBD1, 5 bases. The CDR3 is 12 amino acids. Germline values: CDR1 SEHNR, CDR2 FQNEAQ (reference sequence). V lost 3 bases and J lost 9, with 9 bases in between.

This chain links TRBV6-5 with TRBJ1-1; unclear D gene. V lost 5 bases, J lost 6 bases, and 16 bases lay in between. The CDR3 loop spans 14 amino acids. From germline, CDR1 is MNHEY and CDR2 SVGAGI. The CDR3 loop reads CASSQPGIRAEAFF. DNA of the CDR3: TGTGCCAGCAGTCAACCGGGTATCCGGGCTGAAGCTTTCTTT.

This chain uses TRBV4-3 with TRBJ2-7; D not resolved. This CDR3 is 14 amino acids long. Germline assignment: CDR1 LGHNA and CDR2 YSLEER. The V end was cut by 1 base, the J end by 2 bases, with 9 bases between. The CDR3 sequence: CASSQGPAAYEQYF. DNA of the CDR3: TGCGCCAGCAGCCAAGGACCGGCGGCCTACGAGCAGTACTTC.

About this clone: The junction differs from germline at one of its ends, possibly a read error. The chain is built from TRBV5-4 and TRBJ2-7, with 10 bases lining up with TRBD2. The CDR3 contains 12 residues. Germline V gene lookup returns CDR1 SGHNT and CDR2 YYREEE (reference sequence). DNA for the CDR3: TGTGCCAGCAGCCCCTTGGGCGGACTAGCGGACTTC. It encodes CASSPLGGLADF.

This clone was picked up a small number of times. The V and J genes are TRBV30 and TRBJ1-2; D is perhaps TRBD1 (6 bases). Trimming took 4 bases from V and 12 from J, leaving 12 bases between them. The length of the CDR3 is 10 residues. Germline lookup yields CDR1 GTSNPN and CDR2 SVGIG (reference sequence). This CDR3 is CAWKQGVHTF. For the CDR3, the DNA is TGTGCCTGGAAACAGGGAGTTCACACCTTC. Together with reference TRBV30 and TRBJ1-2, the CDR3 gives the full variable domain: SQTIHQWPATLVQPVGSPLSLECTVEGTSNPNLYWYRQAAGRGLQLLFYSVGIGQISSEVPQNLSASRPQDRQFILSSKKLLLSDSGFYLCAWKQGVHTFGSGTRLTVV.

This clone has just one count. The DNA of the CDR3 is TGTGCCAGCTACTCCAGGGGGATGGGCACTGAAGCTTTCTTT. Its translation is CASYSRGMGTEAFF. The V call is TRBV19, the J call TRBJ1-1; 7 bases line up with TRBD1. The trim removed 9 bases at V and 4 bases at J, leaving 11 bases unmatched. Germline CDR1 reads LNHDA; CDR2 reads SQIVND (reference sequence). CDR3 size: 14 residues.

This clone was seen only once. The genes are TRBV2 and TRBJ2-7; maybe TRBD1 (6 bases). Looked up from germline, CDR1 is SNHLY and CDR2 is FYNNEI. This CDR3 region has 15 residues. Between the trimmed V and J ends, which lost 3 bases and 3 bases, there was a span of 15 bases. The CDR3 loop is CASSERPGAFYEQYF. For the CDR3, the DNA is TGTGCCAGCAGTGAGAGGCCAGGGGCCTTCTACGAGCAGTACTTC. The variable domain in full, with the rest retrieved from reference TRBV2 and TRBJ2-7, is EPEVTQTPSHQVTQMGQEVILRCVPISNHLYFYWYRQILGQKVEFLVSFYNNEISEKSEIFDDQFSVERPDGSNFTLKIRSTKLEDSAMYFCASSERPGAFYEQYFGPGTRLTVT.

V is TRBV6-5 and J is TRBJ1-1, with 9 bases matching TRBD1. J lost 11 bases, V lost 0 bases, and 13 bases had no gene match. The germline gives CDR1 MNHEY, CDR2 SVGAGI. This CDR3 spans 16 amino acids. The CDR3 loop reads CASSYSASGQGLRAFF. CDR3 in DNA: TGTGCCAGCAGTTACTCCGCCTCGGGACAGGGCTTGAGGGCTTTCTTT.

V and J are TRBV30 and TRBJ2-5; TRBD2 agrees at 9 bases. From germline, CDR1 is GTSNPN and CDR2 SVGIG (reference sequence). J was trimmed by 4 bases and V by 2 bases; bases with no gene match: 8. CDR3 size: 15 residues. This CDR3 reads CAWSRRLADRETQYF. The CDR3 DNA is TGTGCCTGGAGTCGTCGACTAGCGGATAGAGAGACCCAGTACTTC.

The chain uses TRBV5-1 and TRBJ2-1; 8 bases align to TRBD2. From germline, CDR1 is SGHRS and CDR2 YFSETQ. This CDR3 spans 16 amino acids. With V trimmed by 0 bases and J by 5 bases, 7 bases remained unmatched. The CDR3 bases are TGCGCCAGCAGCTTGGGGGCGGGGGGTCCCAACAATGAGCAGTTCTTC. It is translated as CASSLGAGGPNNEQFF. The variable domain in full, with the rest retrieved from reference TRBV5-1 and TRBJ2-1, is KAGVTQTPRYLIKTRGQQVTLSCSPISGHRSVSWYQQTPGQGLQFLFEYFSETQRNKGNFPGRFSGRQFSNSRSEMNVSTLELGDSALYLCASSLGAGGPNNEQFFGPGTRLTVL.

The rearrangement uses TRBV5-4 and TRBJ2-2; D not certain. V was trimmed by 0 bases and J by 4 bases, leaving 4 bases between them. CDR3 length: 13 amino acids. Germline assignment: CDR1 SGHNT and CDR2 YYREEE (reference sequence). Here the CDR3 reads CASSLDSTGELFF. CDR3 sequence (DNA): TGTGCCAGCAGCTTGGACAGCACCGGGGAGCTGTTTTTT. Looking up the rest from reference TRBV5-4 and TRBJ2-2 gives the full variable domain: ETGVTQSPTHLIKTRGQQVTLRCSSQSGHNTVSWYQQALGQGPQFIFQYYREEENGRGNFPPRFSGLQFPNYSSELNVNALELDDSALYLCASSLDSTGELFFGEGSRLTVL.

This clone was seen just once. The sample carries other DNA sequences with the same CDR3. The chain couples TRBV6-5 to TRBJ1-1, with D tentatively TRBD1 (6 bases). Per germline, CDR1 MNHEY and CDR2 SVGAGI. This CDR3 is built from 11 residues. Trimming cost V 7 bases and J 8 bases, with 11 bases left between them. The CDR3 coding sequence is TGTGCCAGCACCCGTGGGACAGAAGCTTTCTTT. This gives the protein CASTRGTEAFF.

The chain recombines TRBV18 with TRBJ1-5; no clear D gene. Trimming removed 8 bases from V and 4 bases from J, with 12 bases in between. Germline CDR1 KGHSH, CDR2 LQKENI. The CDR3 contains 13 residues. In nucleotides, the CDR3 is TGTGCCAGCCGGAGGCTAACGAATCAGCCCCAGCATTTT. Translated: CASRRLTNQPQHF.

V gene TRBV27 combines with J gene TRBJ2-7, with D maybe TRBD1 (5 bases). CDR1 and CDR2 (germline): MNHEY, SMNVEV (reference sequence). With 8 bases removed from V and 6 bases from J, the gap between germline ends came to 14 bases. The CDR3 runs 12 residues. DNA of the CDR3: TGTGCCAGCGTAAGATTCACAGGCGAGCAGTACTTC. As protein: CASVRFTGEQYF.

The chain recombines TRBV19 with TRBJ2-3; no clear D gene. This CDR3 has 13 amino acids. V was trimmed by 6 bases and J by 6 bases, leaving 13 bases between them. Per the germline V gene, CDR1 is LNHDA and CDR2 is SQIVND (reference sequence). CDR3 coding DNA: TGTGCCAGTAGAGGAGCTTTAACCGATACGCAGTATTTT. This encodes CASRGALTDTQYF.

The chain couples TRBV30 to TRBJ2-5; a weak D match, TRBD1 (6 bases). Germline assignment: CDR1 GTSNPN and CDR2 SVGIG (reference sequence). The CDR3 length is 15 residues. Trimming took 5 bases from V and 5 from J, leaving 21 bases between them. Here the CDR3 DNA reads TGTGCCTGGCGTCCCGAAACAGGGATTGGCGAGACCCAGTACTTC. It is translated as CAWRPETGIGETQYF.

This chain uses TRBV28 with TRBJ1-5; D might be TRBD1 (5 bases). The V gene lost 3 bases and the J gene lost 5 bases, with 14 bases spanning the gap. Germline lookup yields CDR1 MDHEN and CDR2 SYDVKM. This CDR3 spans 15 amino acids. CDR3 protein: CASSFRQGRYQPQHF. Here the CDR3 DNA reads TGTGCCAGCAGTTTTAGGCAGGGCCGGTATCAGCCCCAGCATTTT.

The chain has TRBV28 and TRBJ2-7, with TRBD2 matching 10 bases. The J segment lost 0 bases and the V segment lost 3 bases, leaving 8 bases of the junction unmatched. This CDR3 spans 17 amino acids. Germline V gene lookup returns CDR1 MDHEN and CDR2 SYDVKM. The CDR3 loop reads CASSFGTSALFSYEQYF. The CDR3 DNA sequence: TGTGCCAGCAGTTTTGGGACTAGCGCCTTATTCTCCTACGAGCAGTACTTC.

Here the CDR3 reads CAWSRGILEQYF. The CDR3 DNA reads TGTGCCTGGAGTCGTGGCATCCTCGAGCAGTACTTC. The chain employs TRBV30 and TRBJ2-7, with D hard to call. CDR3 length equals 12 residues. Germline V gene lookup returns CDR1 GTSNPN and CDR2 SVGIG (reference sequence). The V gene lost 2 bases and the J gene lost 6 bases, with 11 bases spanning the gap. Looking up the rest from reference TRBV30 and TRBJ2-7 gives the full variable domain: SQTIHQWPATLVQPVGSPLSLECTVEGTSNPNLYWYRQAAGRGLQLLFYSVGIGQISSEVPQNLSASRPQDRQFILSSKKLLLSDSGFYLCAWSRGILEQYFGPGTRLTVT.

The rearrangement joins TRBV19 to TRBJ1-3; D may be TRBD1 (5 bases). The germline gives CDR1 LNHDA, CDR2 SQIVND (reference sequence). Trimming removed 6 bases from V and 2 bases from J, with 14 bases in between. The CDR3 loop spans 15 amino acids. The chain's CDR3 is CASRSGTAPGNTIYF. CDR3 coding DNA: TGTGCCAGTAGATCTGGGACTGCGCCTGGAAACACCATATATTTT.

The J gene is TRBJ2-6, the V gene TRBV14; 7 nucleotides match TRBD1. Germline V CDR1 and CDR2: SGHDN, FVKESK. V lost 0 bases to trimming and J lost 4 bases; unmatched junction nucleotides: 3. The CDR3 consists of 16 residues. The CDR3 loop reads CASSQERGLGANVLTF. CDR3 coding DNA: TGTGCCAGCAGCCAAGAAAGGGGGCTCGGGGCCAACGTCCTGACTTTC.

The chain has TRBV10-3 and TRBJ2-7, with 7 bases fitting TRBD1. The germline V gene has CDR1 ENHRY and CDR2 SYGVKD. With 2 bases clipped from V and 2 bases from J, the junction kept 12 bases outside the gene matches. The CDR3 runs 17 residues. The CDR3 region is CAISEPSSGQRTYEQYF. The CDR3 DNA reads TGTGCCATCAGTGAGCCCTCCTCGGGACAGAGGACCTACGAGCAGTACTTC.